The 14 T cell receptor beta chains below come from one sample, sequenced in a study of shared clonotypes between healthy human individuals. TCRdb's copy holds only in-frame clones and misses some; the assay was immunoSEQ multiplex PCR. The profile covers some 2,400,000 clones, with approximately 95% appearing a single time and about 0.13% taken by the ten largest. Input material: naive CD4+ T cells sorted from blood. The subset here: CD45RA+ positively selected. The source is a man between 18 and 29 years old in good health.

V is TRBV7-3 and J is TRBJ2-7; D is undetermined. The CDR3 extends over 12 amino acids. V was shortened by 6 bases and J by 5 bases, with 11 bases between the two germline ends. Per germline, CDR1 SGHTA and CDR2 FQGTGA. CDR3 region: CASREAGHEQYF. In DNA, the CDR3 is TGTGCCAGCAGAGAAGCCGGGCACGAGCAGTACTTC.

The rearrangement joins TRBV11-2 to TRBJ2-7; maybe TRBD2 (6 bases). Per germline, CDR1 SGHAT and CDR2 FQNNGV. This CDR3 has 13 amino acids. V shed 5 bases and J shed 3 bases, with 11 bases lying between them. This CDR3 reads CASSGGERYEQYF. The CDR3 DNA reads TGTGCCAGCAGCGGAGGGGAACGCTACGAGCAGTACTTC.

In this sample, this clone turned up once. The rearrangement uses TRBV18 and TRBJ1-1; 8 bases agree with TRBD1. The CDR3 runs 15 residues. The J segment lost 0 bases and the V segment lost 5 bases, leaving 5 bases of the junction unmatched. Germline lookup yields CDR1 KGHSH and CDR2 LQKENI. CDR3 amino acids: CASSSGQGMNTEAFF. DNA of the CDR3: TGTGCCAGCTCATCAGGACAGGGAATGAACACTGAAGCTTTCTTT. Drawing the rest from reference TRBV18 and TRBJ1-1, the complete variable domain is NAGVMQNPRHLVRRRGQEARLRCSPMKGHSHVYWYRQLPEEGLKFMVYLQKENIIDESGMPKERFSAEFPKEGPSILRIQQVVRGDSAAYFCASSSGQGMNTEAFFGQGTRLTVV.

The chain recombines TRBV7-2 with TRBJ2-1; no reliable D call. The CDR3 sequence is 12 residues long. Trimming removed 1 base at V and 9 bases at J, with 7 bases between. From germline, CDR1 is SGHTA and CDR2 FQGNSA. CDR3 nucleotide sequence: TGTGCCAGCAGCTTAGAGGTCAGTGAGCAGTTCTTC. Its protein is CASSLEVSEQFF.

The chain links TRBV28 to TRBJ2-6; D possibly uses TRBD1 or TRBD2 (5 bases each). The length of the CDR3 is 16 residues. Germline V gene lookup returns CDR1 MDHEN and CDR2 SYDVKM. With 1 base removed from V and 1 base from J, the gap between germline ends came to 8 bases. The CDR3 nucleotides are TGTGCCAGCAGTTTATCGGGGCGGTCTGGGGCCAACGTCCTGACTTTC. Amino acids: CASSLSGRSGANVLTF. Full variable domain (remainder filled in from reference TRBV28 and TRBJ2-6): DVKVTQSSRYLVKRTGEKVFLECVQDMDHENMFWYRQDPGLGLRLIYFSYDVKMKEKGDIPEGYSVSREKKERFSLILESASTNQTSMYLCASSLSGRSGANVLTFGAGSRLTVL.

This sequence joins TRBV28 and TRBJ2-7; 8 bases fit TRBD1. CDR3 length: 17 residues. Germline CDR1 MDHEN, CDR2 SYDVKM. V was clipped by 7 bases and J by 3 bases; unmatched bases: 17. The CDR3 DNA reads TGTGCCAGCAAGGCAGGGGGTACGCAGGGGGCAGGCTACGAGCAGTACTTC. Its translation is CASKAGGTQGAGYEQYF.

The chain uses TRBV2 and TRBJ1-6, with no clear D. Germline lookup yields CDR1 SNHLY and CDR2 FYNNEI. Trimming shortened V by 2 bases and J by 11 bases, and 19 bases separated the two germline ends. The CDR3 loop spans 16 amino acids. CDR3: CASSESTTRSWAPLHF. In DNA, the CDR3 is TGTGCCAGCAGTGAATCCACAACAAGGTCTTGGGCACCCCTCCACTTT.

Details on this clone: This sample also contains other DNA sequences that code for the same CDR3. This chain links TRBV18 with TRBJ2-5; D perhaps matches TRBD2 (5 bases). Germline V gene lookup returns CDR1 KGHSH and CDR2 LQKENI. Trimming cost V 4 bases and J 4 bases, with 10 bases left between them. The CDR3 is 13 amino acids. The CDR3 DNA reads TGTGCCAGCTCACGCTTCGAGGGAGAGACCCAGTACTTC. Its protein is CASSRFEGETQYF.

The genes are TRBV2 and TRBJ1-1; no definite D call. Germline V gene lookup returns CDR1 SNHLY and CDR2 FYNNEI. The CDR3 extends over 15 amino acids. Trimming removed 0 bases from V and 4 bases from J, with 12 bases in between. The CDR3: CASSEARGKGTEAFF. The CDR3 nucleotides are TGTGCCAGCAGTGAAGCTCGAGGGAAAGGCACTGAAGCTTTCTTT. Full variable domain (outside the CDR3, taken from reference TRBV2 and TRBJ1-1): EPEVTQTPSHQVTQMGQEVILRCVPISNHLYFYWYRQILGQKVEFLVSFYNNEISEKSEIFDDQFSVERPDGSNFTLKIRSTKLEDSAMYFCASSEARGKGTEAFFGQGTRLTVV.

The rearrangement joins TRBV6-4 to TRBJ1-6; possibly TRBD1 for D (5 bases). The CDR3 is 15 amino acids. V lost 4 bases to trimming and J lost 5 bases, with 12 bases between them. Germline values: CDR1 MRHNA, CDR2 SNTAGT. The CDR3: CASSASREDNSPLHF. DNA of the CDR3: TGTGCCAGCAGTGCCAGCAGGGAGGATAATTCACCCCTCCACTTT.

This clone is a singleton in its sample. This chain connects TRBV29-1 to TRBJ2-7, with a tentative D call TRBD1 (5 bases). The CDR3 totals 13 residues. Germline CDR1 reads SQVTM; CDR2 reads ANQGSEA. The V gene lost 3 bases and the J gene lost 5 bases, with 14 bases spanning the gap. The CDR3 DNA sequence: TGCAGCGTTGATGGTATAGGGGCCAACGAGCAGTACTTC. Translating gives CSVDGIGANEQYF.

The chain joins TRBV25-1 to TRBJ1-4; D not certain. The CDR3 extends over 13 amino acids. Germline CDR1 reads MGHDK; CDR2 reads SYGVNS. V lost 1 base and J 8 bases, leaving 8 bases between the germline ends. CDR3 region: CASSESGREKLFF. CDR3 bases: TGTGCCAGCAGTGAATCCGGCAGGGAAAAACTGTTTTTT.

To note about this clone: The identical CDR3 is also encoded by other nucleotide sequences in the sample. The chain employs TRBV2 and TRBJ2-7; 14 bases agree with TRBD2. Trimming at V came to 3 bases and at J to 3 bases, leaving 1 base not matched to a gene. The CDR3 is 15 residues long. CDR1 is SNHLY and CDR2 is FYNNEI in the germline V gene. The CDR3 region is CASSDGLAGGYEQYF. The CDR3 DNA sequence: TGTGCCAGCAGTGACGGACTAGCGGGAGGCTACGAGCAGTACTTC.

A word on this clone: This sample also contains other DNA sequences that code for the same CDR3. The genes are TRBV7-2 and TRBJ2-7; D possibly matches TRBD1 or TRBD2 (5 bases each). Germline V CDR1 and CDR2: SGHTA, FQGNSA. There are 13 residues in the CDR3. Trimming removed 5 bases from V and 2 bases from J, with 10 bases in between. The CDR3 is CASSPPGPYEQYF. The CDR3 DNA reads TGTGCCAGCAGCCCTCCGGGGCCCTACGAGCAGTACTTC.